These 22 T cell receptor beta chains originate from one sample sequenced in a study of beta chain features in type 1 diabetes. Findings and caveats of the study: When Type 1 diabetes patients were examined, their TCRB CDR3s proved moderately but significantly shorter in all four CD4+ subsets.

These TCRs' antigens remain unknown. Reverse transcribing all isolated RNA meant expressed TCRB transcripts were sequenced. Using immunoSEQ multiplex PCR, the repertoire was profiled, and TCRdb retains in-frame clones only, with some absent. The table has approximately 160,000 clones, around 63% seen once. The sample comprised naive CD4+ T cells from blood. Receptor source: a man under 40 with type 1 diabetes.

The rearrangement uses TRBV30 and TRBJ1-6; D is unclear. Trimming stripped 3 bases from V and 6 bases from J, with 9 bases between. The CDR3 sequence is 13 residues long. Looked up from germline, CDR1 is GTSNPN and CDR2 is SVGIG (reference sequence). The CDR3 spells CAWRSRSNSPLHF. DNA for the CDR3: TGTGCCTGGAGAAGTAGAAGTAATTCACCCCTCCACTTT.

The CDR3 spells CASSKDRDEQFF. CDR3 bases: TGTGCCAGCAGCAAAGACAGGGATGAGCAGTTCTTC. The chain links TRBV5-4 to TRBJ2-1, with 7 bases lining up with TRBD1. This CDR3 spans 12 amino acids. CDR1 and CDR2 from the germline V gene are SGHNT and YYREEE (reference sequence). V lost 4 bases and J lost 8; bases outside the gene matches: 3.

The rearrangement links TRBV25-1 to TRBJ2-7, with D hard to call. The V gene's germline CDR1 is MGHDK and CDR2 SYGVNS. The CDR3 has 11 amino acids. The germline V and J ends were trimmed by 4 bases and 4 bases, with 5 bases remaining between them. CDR3 DNA: TGTGCCAGCAGTGCGAGATACGAGCAGTACTTC. Protein: CASSARYEQYF.

This chain connects TRBV11-2 to TRBJ2-1; D is ambiguous. The germline gives CDR1 SGHAT, CDR2 FQNNGV. This CDR3 is built from 14 residues. Trimming took 1 base from V and 3 from J, leaving 7 bases between them. CDR3 protein: CASSLGRSYNEQFF. The CDR3 DNA reads as TGTGCCAGCAGCTTAGGGCGGAGCTACAATGAGCAGTTCTTC.

The chain couples TRBV28 to TRBJ2-7; TRBD1 might be the D (5 bases). V gave up 7 bases and J gave up 0 bases, with 13 bases separating them. Germline V gene data show CDR1 as MDHEN and CDR2 as SYDVKM. The CDR3 consists of 14 residues. The CDR3 region is CASTQTDSSYEQYF. CDR3 in DNA: TGTGCCAGCACCCAGACAGACAGCTCCTACGAGCAGTACTTC.

This chain joins TRBV20-1 and TRBJ2-1; D not certain. CDR1 DFQATT and CDR2 SNEGSKA come from the germline V gene (reference sequence). V was pared by 0 bases and J by 10 bases, with 7 bases between. The CDR3 length is 11 residues. The CDR3 DNA reads TGCAGTGCTAGAGATTTGGGGGAGCAGTTCTTC. Translated, it gives CSARDLGEQFF.

The CDR3 is CASSTGTGVGETQYF. The CDR3 region has the DNA TGTGCCAGCAGCACAGGGACAGGGGTCGGGGAGACCCAGTACTTC. V gene TRBV7-2 combines with J gene TRBJ2-5; 10 bases map to TRBD1. V shed 5 bases and J 5 bases; nucleotides not matched to a gene: 8. The CDR3 consists of 15 residues. CDR1 is SGHTA, CDR2 FQGNSA, per germline.

The CDR3 loop is CASSAGATYTF. CDR3 nucleotides: TGTGCCAGCAGCGCCGGAGCGACGTACACCTTC. This chain joins TRBV9 and TRBJ1-2, with no clear D. This CDR3 spans 11 amino acids. V shed 3 bases and J shed 11 bases, with 11 bases lying between them. CDR1 is SGDLS, CDR2 YYNGEE, per germline.

CDR3 loop: CASSLALREGTQYF. CDR3 in DNA: TGTGCCAGCAGCTTAGCGTTGCGGGAGGGGACCCAGTACTTC. V is TRBV7-7 and J is TRBJ2-5; the match to TRBD2 covers 9 bases. Germline CDR1 SSHAT, CDR2 FNYEAQ (reference sequence). The length of the CDR3 is 14 residues. V lost 0 bases to trimming and J lost 7 bases; unmatched junction nucleotides: 3.

CDR3 region: CASSVGSSGRKTDTQYF. The CDR3 bases are TGTGCCAGCAGCGTAGGATCATCAGGCAGGAAGACAGATACGCAGTATTTT. This chain connects TRBV9 to TRBJ2-3; D is ambiguous. This CDR3 comprises 17 residues. Trimming took 0 bases from V and 3 from J, leaving 17 bases between them. In germline, CDR1 is SGDLS, CDR2 YYNGEE.

CDR3 loop: CASSFYGTIQETQYF. The CDR3 DNA follows: TGTGCCAGCAGCTTCTACGGGACTATCCAAGAGACCCAGTACTTC. The genes are TRBV7-2 and TRBJ2-5, with TRBD2 matching 7 bases. CDR1 SGHTA and CDR2 FQGNSA come from the germline V gene. CDR3 length: 15 amino acids. V lost 3 bases, J lost 1 base, and 5 bases stayed unmatched.

This clone was detected a few times. The chain combines TRBV6-5 with TRBJ2-7; TRBD1 might be the D (6 bases). V lost 2 bases and J lost 3, with 11 bases in between. Germline assignment: CDR1 MNHEY and CDR2 SVGAGI. The CDR3 runs to 14 residues. DNA for the CDR3: TGTGCCAGCAGTTACCTCCGGGACAACTACGAGCAGTACTTC. Its translation is CASSYLRDNYEQYF.

This sequence joins TRBV2 and TRBJ2-7, with a possible D match to TRBD1 (5 bases). Germline values: CDR1 SNHLY, CDR2 FYNNEI. Deletions cut 6 bases from V and 0 bases from J, with 15 bases between. CDR3 size: 15 residues. The CDR3 region has the DNA TGTGCCAGCAGACCCGGGTACAGGAGCTCCTACGAGCAGTACTTC. It translates to CASRPGYRSSYEQYF.

The CDR3 coding sequence is TGTGCCAGCAGCCGAGGAGGAGGCCCCTACAATGAGCAGTTCTTC. Translated, it gives CASSRGGGPYNEQFF. This rearrangement joins TRBV7-9 to TRBJ2-1, with D perhaps TRBD2 (5 bases). This CDR3 comprises 15 residues. From germline, CDR1 is SEHNR and CDR2 FQNEAQ (reference sequence). V was clipped by 5 bases and J by 2 bases, with 13 bases between them.

This sequence joins TRBV6-5 and TRBJ1-2; D possibly corresponds to TRBD1 (5 bases). The CDR3 has 13 residues. Germline CDR1 reads MNHEY; CDR2 reads SVGAGI. V dropped 6 bases and J dropped 4 bases, with 12 bases sitting between them. The chain's CDR3 is CASSPREGYGYTF. CDR3 nucleotide sequence: TGTGCCAGCAGCCCCAGGGAAGGCTATGGCTACACCTTC.

The rearrangement uses TRBV30 and TRBJ1-2; 9 nucleotides match TRBD1. Germline CDR1 and CDR2: GTSNPN and SVGIG (reference sequence). The CDR3 is 13 amino acids. J was trimmed by 3 bases and V by 1 base; bases with no gene match: 0. This CDR3 is CAWSDRGHYGYTF. CDR3 sequence (DNA): TGTGCCTGGAGTGACAGGGGGCACTATGGCTACACCTTC.

CDR3 region: CASSLAVDEQYF. The DNA of the CDR3 is TGTGCCAGCAGCTTGGCCGTGGACGAGCAGTACTTC. This sequence joins TRBV5-4 and TRBJ2-7; the D is unclear. Looked up from germline, CDR1 is SGHNT and CDR2 is YYREEE (reference sequence). The CDR3 extends over 12 amino acids. Trimming shortened V by 0 bases and J by 5 bases, and 6 bases separated the two germline ends.

In nucleotides, the CDR3 is TGCGCCAGCAGCTTGGAGCTTACAACTAATGAAAAACTGTTTTTT. It codes for CASSLELTTNEKLFF. This chain links TRBV5-1 with TRBJ1-4, with D uncertain. This CDR3 region has 15 residues. Germline CDR1 reads SGHRS; CDR2 reads YFSETQ. Trimming left V 0 bases short and J 0 bases short, with 6 bases between.

The chain is built from TRBV5-8 and TRBJ1-2; D is undetermined. The CDR3 extends over 13 amino acids. V gave up 3 bases and J gave up 2 bases, with 8 bases separating them. The germline gives CDR1 SGHTS, CDR2 YDEGEE. CDR3 residues: CASSSTPNYGYTF. Written as DNA, the CDR3 is TGTGCCAGCAGCTCAACTCCAAACTATGGCTACACCTTC. The variable domain in full, with the rest retrieved from reference TRBV5-8 and TRBJ1-2, is EAGVTQSPTHLIKTRGQQATLRCSPISGHTSVYWYQQALGLGLQFLLWYDEGEERNRGNFPPRFSGRQFPNYSSELNVNALELEDSALYLCASSSTPNYGYTFGSGTRLTVV.

The chain couples TRBV14 to TRBJ2-1; no firm D call. Trimming took 4 bases from V and 5 from J, leaving 6 bases between them. Germline V CDR1 and CDR2: SGHDN, FVKESK. CDR3 size: 12 residues. Here the CDR3 DNA reads TGTGCCAGCAGCCTGGCGGACAATGAGCAGTTCTTC. It is translated as CASSLADNEQFF.

V is TRBV25-1 and J is TRBJ1-1; 7 nucleotides agree with TRBD1. Looked up from germline, CDR1 is MGHDK and CDR2 is SYGVNS. The CDR3 consists of 14 residues. The V gene end was trimmed by 6 bases and the J gene end by 3 bases; junction bases not matched to a gene: 7. The CDR3 sequence: CASRGTGVDTEAFF. In DNA, the CDR3 is TGTGCCAGCAGAGGAACAGGGGTCGACACTGAAGCTTTCTTT.

The V call is TRBV9, the J call TRBJ1-2; 7 positions agree with TRBD1. This CDR3 is 14 amino acids long. J lost 4 bases, V lost 2 bases, and 5 bases had no gene match. Germline assignment: CDR1 SGDLS and CDR2 YYNGEE. The CDR3, as DNA: TGTGCCAGCAGCGTGGGGACAGAGCCCTATGGCTACACCTTC. Protein product: CASSVGTEPYGYTF.